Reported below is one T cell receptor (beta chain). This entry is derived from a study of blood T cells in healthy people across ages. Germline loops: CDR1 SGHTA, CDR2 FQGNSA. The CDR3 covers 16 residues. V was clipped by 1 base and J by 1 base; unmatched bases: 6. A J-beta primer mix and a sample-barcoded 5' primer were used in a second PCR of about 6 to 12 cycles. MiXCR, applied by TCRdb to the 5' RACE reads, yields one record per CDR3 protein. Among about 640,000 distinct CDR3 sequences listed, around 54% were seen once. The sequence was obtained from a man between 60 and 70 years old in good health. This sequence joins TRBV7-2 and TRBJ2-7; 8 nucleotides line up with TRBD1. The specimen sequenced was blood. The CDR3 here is CASSLGTGPYSYEQYF. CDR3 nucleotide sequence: TGTGCCAGCAGCTTAGGGACAGGGCCTTATTCCTACGAGCAGTACTTC.